These 10 T cell receptor beta chains were sequenced from one sample in a study of CD8+ T cells in alopecia areata. Investigators isolated RNA and reverse transcribed it into cDNA to act as the sequencing template. This table comes from immunoSEQ multiplex PCR, and its TCRdb copy is limited to in-frame clones, with some not included. The sample records about 110,000 clones, approximately 63% being singletons. Sequencing input: CD8+ T cells sorted from blood. The receptors come from a human donor in good health.

This clone was found once. This chain uses TRBV5-6 with TRBJ2-1, with 7 bases that match TRBD1. The germline V gene encodes CDR1 SGHDT and CDR2 YYEEEE. V lost 4 bases to trimming and J lost 4 bases; unmatched junction nucleotides: 5. This CDR3 has 14 amino acids. The CDR3 coding sequence is TGTGCCAGCAGCCCCGGGACAGTATACAATGAGCAGTTCTTC. Protein: CASSPGTVYNEQFF.

This chain joins TRBV9 and TRBJ2-1; the D gene could be TRBD1 or TRBD2 (5 bases each). Germline CDR1 and CDR2: SGDLS and YYNGEE. Trimming removed 4 bases from V and 10 bases from J, with 12 bases in between. The CDR3 totals 12 residues. Written as DNA, the CDR3 is TGTGCCAGCAGCACCTTTCGGGGCGAGCAGTTCTTC. Translated, it gives CASSTFRGEQFF.

V usage is TRBV29-1 and J usage is TRBJ2-1, with TRBD1 matching over 7 bases. The CDR3 consists of 14 residues. Germline V gene data show CDR1 as SQVTM and CDR2 as ANQGSEA. J gave up 1 base and V 6 bases, and 6 bases lay outside the gene matches. CDR3 sequence reads: CSVETGASYNEQFF. The DNA for the CDR3 is TGCAGCGTAGAAACAGGGGCTTCCTACAATGAGCAGTTCTTC.

This clone showed up just a few times. The V gene is TRBV9, the J gene TRBJ2-1; 9 bases agree with TRBD2. Germline CDR1 reads SGDLS; CDR2 reads YYNGEE. CDR3 length: 14 amino acids. V shed 0 bases, J shed 10 bases, and the junction held 5 bases outside the gene matches. The CDR3 DNA is TGTGCCAGCAGCGTAGGCGATCTAGCGGGGGAGCAGTTCTTC. Its translation: CASSVGDLAGEQFF. The full variable domain, its missing parts supplied by reference TRBV9 and TRBJ2-1, is DSGVTQTPKHLITATGQRVTLRCSPRSGDLSVYWYQQSLDQGLQFLIQYYNGEERAKGNILERFSAQQFPDLHSELNLSSLELGDSALYFCASSVGDLAGEQFFGPGTRLTVL.

CDR3 in DNA: TGTGCCAGCAGCCAAGATAGGCAGCGGGGGTACAATGAGCAGTTCTTC. Translating gives CASSQDRQRGYNEQFF. The V call is TRBV4-2, the J call TRBJ2-1, with 8 bases identical to TRBD2. The CDR3 loop spans 16 amino acids. The germline CDR1 and CDR2 sequences are LGHNA and YNFKEQ. Trimming at V came to 0 bases and at J to 4 bases, leaving 5 bases not matched to a gene.

The rearrangement links TRBV6-1 to TRBJ2-1; D may match TRBD1 or TRBD2 (5 bases each). Germline CDR1 is MNHNS and CDR2 is SASEGT. Trimming removed 3 bases at V and 3 bases at J, with 15 bases between. This CDR3 region has 16 residues. CDR3 residues: CASSDPALGDYNEQFF. In DNA, the CDR3 is TGTGCCAGCAGTGACCCCGCCTTGGGGGACTACAATGAGCAGTTCTTC.

The sample holds one count of this clone. The chain employs TRBV5-1 and TRBJ2-7; tentative D call: TRBD2 (6 bases). The V gene lost 4 bases and the J gene lost 1 base, with 15 bases spanning the gap. Per the germline V gene, CDR1 is SGHRS and CDR2 is YFSETQ. The CDR3 runs to 15 residues. CDR3 sequence: CASSLTGTGSYEQYF. The CDR3 nucleotides are TGCGCCAGCAGCCTTACCGGGACTGGGTCCTACGAGCAGTACTTC.

This clone has just a few counts. This chain uses TRBV4-3 with TRBJ2-1, with D perhaps TRBD2 (6 bases). V lost 0 bases to trimming and J lost 7 bases, with 31 bases between them. The CDR3 has 21 amino acids. The germline gives CDR1 LGHNA, CDR2 YSLEER. CDR3 coding DNA: TGCGCCAGCAGCCAAGATGGACTCGGGCTGATCAATACTTTAGGGAGGAATGAGCAGTTCTTC. Translating it yields CASSQDGLGLINTLGRNEQFF.

Sample share makes this clone medium-sized (0.01 to 0.1%). The chain employs TRBV6-1 and TRBJ2-2; D may be TRBD1 (6 bases). The CDR3 runs to 14 residues. Trimming cost V 1 base and J 9 bases, with 12 bases left between them. Germline-derived CDR1 and CDR2 are MNHNS and SASEGT. The CDR3 loop is CASSEGAGARELFF. CDR3 DNA: TGTGCCAGCAGTGAAGGGGCAGGGGCCAGGGAGCTGTTTTTT.

V usage is TRBV28 and J usage is TRBJ2-7; unclear D gene. The CDR3 runs 13 residues. V gave up 2 bases and J gave up 5 bases, with 10 bases separating them. Germline CDR1 reads MDHEN; CDR2 reads SYDVKM. In DNA form, the CDR3 reads TGTGCCAGCAGTTTAGGCGGCTTAAACGAGCAGTACTTC. Translation gives CASSLGGLNEQYF.